This T cell receptor beta chain appears in the sequencing data of a study of cytomegalovirus exposure and HLA in healthy donors. Vbeta (60) and Jbeta (13) primers were used in the PCR. Assay: immunoSEQ multiplex PCR; the TCRdb copy retains only in-frame clones and omits some. The sample has about 63,000 clones; over 60% are singletons. This clonotype was sampled from a middle-aged man in good health and CMV-seropositive. The sequenced material came from PBMCs.

The CDR3 loop reads CASTPGLDEQFF. As DNA, the CDR3 is TGTGCCAGCACTCCCGGACTAGATGAGCAGTTCTTC. V usage is TRBV6-6 and J usage is TRBJ2-1; 7 bases map to TRBD2. CDR3 length: 12 residues. The V segment lost 7 bases and the J segment 8 bases; nucleotides outside the gene matches: 5. The germline CDR1 and CDR2 sequences are MNHNY and SVGAGI (reference sequence).